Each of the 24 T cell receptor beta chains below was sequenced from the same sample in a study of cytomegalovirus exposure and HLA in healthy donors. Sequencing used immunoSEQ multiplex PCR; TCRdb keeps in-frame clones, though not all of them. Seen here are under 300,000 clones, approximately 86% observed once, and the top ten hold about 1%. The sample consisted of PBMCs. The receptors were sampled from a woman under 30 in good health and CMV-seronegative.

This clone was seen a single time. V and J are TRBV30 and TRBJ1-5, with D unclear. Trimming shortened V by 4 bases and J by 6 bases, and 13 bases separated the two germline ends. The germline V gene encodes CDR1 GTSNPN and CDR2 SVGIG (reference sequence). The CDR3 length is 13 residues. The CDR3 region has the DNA TGTGCCTGGACTACGTCCTCTAGTCAGCCCCAGCATTTT. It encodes CAWTTSSSQPQHF.

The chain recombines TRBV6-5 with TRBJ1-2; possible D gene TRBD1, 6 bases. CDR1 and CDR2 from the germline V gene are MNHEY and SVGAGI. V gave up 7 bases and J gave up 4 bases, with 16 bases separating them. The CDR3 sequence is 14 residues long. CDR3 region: CASTRGGGGYGYTF. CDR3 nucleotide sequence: TGTGCCAGCACACGGGGGGGCGGAGGCTATGGCTACACCTTC.

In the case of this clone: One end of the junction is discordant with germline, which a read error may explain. The CDR3 sequence: CASSLARAGELFF. DNA for the CDR3: TGTGCTAGCAGCTTAGCCCGGGCCGGGGAGCTGTTTTTT. The chain employs TRBV7-7 and TRBJ2-2; no clear D gene. Germline V lookup: CDR1 SSHAT, CDR2 FNYEAQ (reference sequence). The CDR3 extends over 13 amino acids. Supplemented by reference TRBV7-7 and TRBJ2-2, the full variable domain reads GAGVSQSPRYKVTKRGQDVTLRCDPISSHATLYWYQQALGQGPEFLTYFNYEAQPDKSGLPSDRFSAERPEGSISTLTIQRTEQRDSAMYRCASSLARAGELFFGEGSRLTVL.

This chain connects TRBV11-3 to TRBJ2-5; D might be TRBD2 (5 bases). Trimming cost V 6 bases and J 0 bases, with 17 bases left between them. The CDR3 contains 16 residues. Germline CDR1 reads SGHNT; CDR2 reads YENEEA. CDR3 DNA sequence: TGTGCCAGCAGTACGAGGGTAGGTCGATACCAAGAGACCCAGTACTTC. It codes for CASSTRVGRYQETQYF.

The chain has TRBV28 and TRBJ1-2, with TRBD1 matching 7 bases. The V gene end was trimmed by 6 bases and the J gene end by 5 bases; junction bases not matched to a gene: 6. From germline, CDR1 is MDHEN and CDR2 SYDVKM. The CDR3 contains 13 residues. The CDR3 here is CASRLGQEYGYTF. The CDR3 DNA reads TGTGCCAGCAGACTCGGACAGGAGTATGGCTACACCTTC.

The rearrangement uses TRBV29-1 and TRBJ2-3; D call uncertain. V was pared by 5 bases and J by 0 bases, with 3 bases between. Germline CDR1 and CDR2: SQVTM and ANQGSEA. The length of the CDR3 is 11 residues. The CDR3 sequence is CSVLSTDTQYF. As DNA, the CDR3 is TGCAGCGTTTTAAGCACAGATACGCAGTATTTT.

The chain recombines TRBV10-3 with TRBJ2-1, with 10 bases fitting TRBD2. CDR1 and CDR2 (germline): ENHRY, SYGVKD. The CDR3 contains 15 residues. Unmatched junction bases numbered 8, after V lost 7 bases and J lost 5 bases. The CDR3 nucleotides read TGTGCCATCACAAGCGGGAGGGTAAACGACAATGAGCAGTTCTTC. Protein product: CAITSGRVNDNEQFF.

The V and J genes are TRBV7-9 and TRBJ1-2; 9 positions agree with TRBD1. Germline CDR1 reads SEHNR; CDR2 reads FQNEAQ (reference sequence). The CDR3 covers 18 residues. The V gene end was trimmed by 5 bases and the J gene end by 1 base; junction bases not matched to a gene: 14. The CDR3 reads CASSTRDVDRGDNYGYTF. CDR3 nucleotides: TGTGCCAGCAGCACTCGGGACGTGGACAGGGGTGATAACTATGGCTACACCTTC.

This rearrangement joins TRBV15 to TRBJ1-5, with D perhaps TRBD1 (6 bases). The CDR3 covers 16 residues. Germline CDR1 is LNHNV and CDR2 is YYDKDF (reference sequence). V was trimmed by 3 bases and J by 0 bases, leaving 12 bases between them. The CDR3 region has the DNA TGTGCCACCAGCAGGCAACAGGGATTTAGCAATCAGCCCCAGCATTTT. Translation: CATSRQQGFSNQPQHF.

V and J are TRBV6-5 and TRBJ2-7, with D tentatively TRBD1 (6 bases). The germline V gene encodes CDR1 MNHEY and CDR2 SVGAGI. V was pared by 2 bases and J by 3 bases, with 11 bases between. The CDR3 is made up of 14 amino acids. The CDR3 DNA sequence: TGTGCCAGCAGTTACGGAGTAGGGGGCTACGAGCAGTACTTC. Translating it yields CASSYGVGGYEQYF.

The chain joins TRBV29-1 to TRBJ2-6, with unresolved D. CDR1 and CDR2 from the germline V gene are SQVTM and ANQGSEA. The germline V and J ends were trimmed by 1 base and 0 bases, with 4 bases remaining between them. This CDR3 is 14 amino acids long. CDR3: CSVEAVSGANVLTF. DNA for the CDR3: TGCAGCGTTGAAGCGGTCTCTGGGGCCAACGTCCTGACTTTC.

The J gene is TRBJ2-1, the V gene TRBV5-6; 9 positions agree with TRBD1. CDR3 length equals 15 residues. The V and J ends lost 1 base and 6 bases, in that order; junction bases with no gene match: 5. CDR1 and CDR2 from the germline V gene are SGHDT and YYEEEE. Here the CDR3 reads CASSLLGQGTNEQFF. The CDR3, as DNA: TGTGCCAGCAGCTTGCTGGGACAGGGTACCAATGAGCAGTTCTTC.

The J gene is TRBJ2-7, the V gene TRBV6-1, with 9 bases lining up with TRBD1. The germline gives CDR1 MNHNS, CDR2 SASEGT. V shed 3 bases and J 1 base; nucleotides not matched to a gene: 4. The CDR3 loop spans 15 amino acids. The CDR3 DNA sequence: TGTGCCAGCAGTGACGGGACAGGGCCTTCCTACGAGCAGTACTTC. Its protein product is CASSDGTGPSYEQYF.

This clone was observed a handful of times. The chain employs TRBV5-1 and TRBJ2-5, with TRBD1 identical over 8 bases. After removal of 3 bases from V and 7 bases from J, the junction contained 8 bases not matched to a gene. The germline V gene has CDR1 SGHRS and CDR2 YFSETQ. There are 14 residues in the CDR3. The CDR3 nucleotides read TGCGCCAGCAGCTCCTGGACAGGGTCAATGACCCAGTACTTC. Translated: CASSSWTGSMTQYF.

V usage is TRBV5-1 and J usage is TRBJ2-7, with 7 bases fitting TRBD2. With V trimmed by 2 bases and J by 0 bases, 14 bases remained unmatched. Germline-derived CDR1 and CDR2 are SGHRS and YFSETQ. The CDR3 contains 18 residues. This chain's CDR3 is CASSFWLAVPLSSYEQYF. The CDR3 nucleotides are TGCGCCAGCAGCTTTTGGCTAGCGGTTCCCCTAAGCTCCTACGAGCAGTACTTC. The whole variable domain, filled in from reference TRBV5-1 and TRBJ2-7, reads KAGVTQTPRYLIKTRGQQVTLSCSPISGHRSVSWYQQTPGQGLQFLFEYFSETQRNKGNFPGRFSGRQFSNSRSEMNVSTLELGDSALYLCASSFWLAVPLSSYEQYFGPGTRLTVT.

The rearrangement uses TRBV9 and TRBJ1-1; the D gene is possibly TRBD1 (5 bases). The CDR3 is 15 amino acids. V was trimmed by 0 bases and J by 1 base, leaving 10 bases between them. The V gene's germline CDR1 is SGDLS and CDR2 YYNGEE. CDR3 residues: CASSVAWGPNTEAFF. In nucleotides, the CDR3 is TGTGCCAGCAGCGTAGCTTGGGGCCCGAACACTGAAGCTTTCTTT.

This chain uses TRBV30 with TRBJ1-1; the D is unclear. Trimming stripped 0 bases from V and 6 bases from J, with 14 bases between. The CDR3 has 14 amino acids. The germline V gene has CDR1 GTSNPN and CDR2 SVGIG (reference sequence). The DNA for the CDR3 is TGTGCCTGGAGTGTACTTGAGGCGGGGTCTGAAGCTTTCTTT. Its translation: CAWSVLEAGSEAFF.

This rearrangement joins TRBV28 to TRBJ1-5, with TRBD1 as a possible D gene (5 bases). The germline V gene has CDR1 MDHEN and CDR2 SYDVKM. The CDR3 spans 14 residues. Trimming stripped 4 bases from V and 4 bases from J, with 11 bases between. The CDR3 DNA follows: TGTGCCAGCAGTTCCAGGGAAAATAATCAGCCCCAGCATTTT. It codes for CASSSRENNQPQHF.

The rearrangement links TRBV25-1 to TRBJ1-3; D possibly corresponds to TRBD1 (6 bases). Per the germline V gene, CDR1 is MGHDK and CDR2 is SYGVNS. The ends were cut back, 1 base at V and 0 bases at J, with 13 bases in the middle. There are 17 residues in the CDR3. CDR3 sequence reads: CASSEFAGANSGNTIYF. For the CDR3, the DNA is TGTGCCAGCAGTGAATTTGCAGGGGCAAACTCTGGAAACACCATATATTTT.

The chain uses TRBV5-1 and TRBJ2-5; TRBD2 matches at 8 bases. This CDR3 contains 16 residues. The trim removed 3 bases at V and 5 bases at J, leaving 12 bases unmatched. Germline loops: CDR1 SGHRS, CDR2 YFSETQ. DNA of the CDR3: TGCGCCAGCAGCTCCGTTAGCGGGATGGTTATGGAGACCCAGTACTTC. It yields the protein CASSSVSGMVMETQYF.

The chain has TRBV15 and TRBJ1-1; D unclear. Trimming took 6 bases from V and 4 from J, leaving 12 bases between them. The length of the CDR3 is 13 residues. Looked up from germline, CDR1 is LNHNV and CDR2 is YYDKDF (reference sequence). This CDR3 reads CATRIASGTEAFF. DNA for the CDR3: TGTGCCACCAGGATCGCCTCCGGCACTGAAGCTTTCTTT.

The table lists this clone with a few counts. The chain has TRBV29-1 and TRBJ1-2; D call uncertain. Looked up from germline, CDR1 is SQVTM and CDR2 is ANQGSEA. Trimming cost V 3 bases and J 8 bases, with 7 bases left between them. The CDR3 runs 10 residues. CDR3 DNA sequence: TGCAGCGTTGACAGAGGAGGCTACACCTTC. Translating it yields CSVDRGGYTF.

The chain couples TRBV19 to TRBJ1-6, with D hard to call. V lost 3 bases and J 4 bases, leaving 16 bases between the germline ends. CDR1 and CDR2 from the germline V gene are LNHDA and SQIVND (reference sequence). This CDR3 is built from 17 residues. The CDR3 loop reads CASSMRRGIRYNSPLHF. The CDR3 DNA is TGTGCCAGTAGTATGCGGCGGGGAATTCGATATAATTCACCCCTCCACTTT. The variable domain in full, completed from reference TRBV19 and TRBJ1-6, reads DGGITQSPKYLFRKEGQNVTLSCEQNLNHDAMYWYRQDPGQGLRLIYYSQIVNDFQKGDIAEGYSVSREKKESFPLTVTSAQKNPTAFYLCASSMRRGIRYNSPLHFGNGTRLTVT.

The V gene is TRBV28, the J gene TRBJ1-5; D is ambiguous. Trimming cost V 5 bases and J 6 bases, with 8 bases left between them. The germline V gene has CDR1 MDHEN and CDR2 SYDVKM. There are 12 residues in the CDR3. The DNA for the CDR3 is TGTGCCAGCAGTCGGGGAGGTCAGCCCCAGCATTTT. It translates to CASSRGGQPQHF.